A single TCR beta chain is shown here with its context. Its antigen is still unknown. Looked up from germline, CDR1 is MNHEY and CDR2 is SMNVEV (reference sequence). V lost 6 bases and J 6 bases, leaving 11 bases between the germline ends. The CDR3 loop spans 12 amino acids. Alongside a J-beta primer mix, a sample-barcoded 5' primer served in a second PCR lasting about 7 to 11 cycles. TCRdb redid the calling of the 5' RACE reads with MiXCR, one entry per CDR3 protein. The sample yields approximately 1.5 million distinct CDR3 sequences, roughly a third seen once. This sample stems from a study of blood T cells in healthy people across ages. Study findings and constraints: The percentage of naive T cells correlated strongly with TCR beta diversity. Among long-lived donors, naive CD4+ cells were more numerous and diversity higher than in aged donors. Older age went with lower TCR beta diversity per million T cells, in a roughly linear way. A conclusive naive versus antigen-experienced comparison was prevented by the unsorted PBMCs.

The rearrangement links TRBV27 to TRBJ1-2; perhaps TRBD1 as D (5 bases). The receptor's source is a woman aged 30 to 39 in good health. Material for sequencing was blood. CDR3 in amino acids: CASRVSGNGYTF. The CDR3 DNA is TGTGCCAGCAGAGTGTCAGGGAATGGCTACACCTTC.